A selection of T cell receptor beta chains follows, all from one sample in a study of CD8 T cells in Susac syndrome. A single record per CDR3 protein comes from TCRdb applying MiXCR to the immunoSEQ multiplex PCR reads. The sample lists approximately 140,000 distinct CDR3 sequences; around 94% were seen once. Sequencing used CD8+ T cells from PBMCs. The receptors come from a human donor in good health. CDR3s include the opening cysteine and the closing phenylalanine or tryptophan. A D gene is named only where the DNA matches it firmly. Only some rows state a clone size, as once, few, many or a class for expanded clones.

cdr3_aa cdr3_nt j_call d_call clone_size v_call
CSGGGQVEDEAFF TGCAGCGGAGGGGGACAGGTTGAGGATGAAGCTTTCTTT TRBJ1-1 TRBD1 - TRBV20-1
CASSPDPLRPRSEFF TGTGCCAGCTCACCAGACCCCCTAAGGCCAAGGTCGGAGTTCTTC TRBJ2-1 - - TRBV18
CAWSAAYEQYF TGTGCCTGGAGTGCCGCCTACGAGCAGTACTTC TRBJ2-7 - - TRBV30
CSAVAWQTYGYTF TGCAGTGCTGTAGCGTGGCAGACCTATGGCTACACCTTC TRBJ1-2 - - TRBV20-1
CASSLEGGLNTEAFF TGTGCCAGCAGCTTGGAAGGGGGGCTGAACACTGAAGCTTTCTTT TRBJ1-1 - - TRBV5-6
CASSVVPAYRDEAFF TGTGCCAGCAGTGTCGTCCCTGCTTATAGGGATGAAGCTTTCTTT TRBJ1-1 - once TRBV2
CASSATPAGVGDTQYF TGTGCCAGCAGCGCCACACCAGCGGGAGTGGGAGATACGCAGTATTTT TRBJ2-3 TRBD2 - TRBV2
CSARESASGSHEQYF TGCAGTGCTAGAGAGTCGGCTAGCGGGAGCCACGAGCAGTACTTC TRBJ2-7 TRBD2 - TRBV20-1
CSAKLAGGPYEQYF TGCAGTGCCAAACTAGCGGGAGGGCCTTACGAGCAGTACTTC TRBJ2-7 TRBD2 - TRBV20-1
CASSYSSSVQETQYF TGTGCCAGCAGTTACTCGAGCTCAGTCCAAGAGACCCAGTACTTC TRBJ2-5 - - TRBV6-5
CASSVDASEAFF TGTGCCAGCAGCGTAGACGCCAGTGAAGCTTTCTTT TRBJ1-1 - - TRBV9
CASSQLAGALNEQFF TGTGCCAGCAGCCAATTAGCGGGAGCCCTCAATGAGCAGTTCTTC TRBJ2-1 TRBD2 - TRBV4-2
CASSFSMDWNEKLFF TGTGCCAGCAGCTTCTCGATGGACTGGAATGAAAAACTGTTTTTT TRBJ1-4 - once TRBV7-9
CSQGLPYNEQFF TGCAGTCAGGGACTACCGTACAATGAGCAGTTCTTC TRBJ2-1 TRBD2 - TRBV20-1
CASSQAGTADSYEQYF TGCGCCAGCAGCCAAGCGGGGACGGCAGATTCCTACGAGCAGTACTTC TRBJ2-7 - - TRBV4-1
CASSVEGGDGDEQYF TGTGCCAGCAGCGTAGAAGGAGGGGACGGCGACGAGCAGTACTTC TRBJ2-7 - - TRBV9
CASSQEDRGSYNEQFF TGCGCCAGCAGCCAAGAGGACCGAGGTTCCTACAATGAGCAGTTCTTC TRBJ2-1 - - TRBV4-1
CSARDPAGAGANVLTF TGCAGTGCTAGAGATCCAGCGGGAGCTGGGGCCAACGTCCTGACTTTC TRBJ2-6 TRBD2 - TRBV20-1
CASSAGPNTEAFF TGTGCCAGCAGTGCCGGGCCGAACACTGAAGCTTTCTTT TRBJ1-1 - - TRBV2
CSVHSGLAPSYEQYF TGCAGCGTTCACTCGGGACTAGCGCCCTCCTACGAGCAGTACTTC TRBJ2-7 TRBD2 - TRBV29-1
CASSFGPHIGTDTQYF TGTGCCAGCAGTTTCGGACCCCATATTGGCACAGATACGCAGTATTTT TRBJ2-3 - once TRBV28
CASSPGGANEQFF TGTGCCAGCAGCCCGGGGGGGGCAAATGAGCAGTTCTTC TRBJ2-1 TRBD2 - TRBV27
CASSPRLAGAGPDTQYF TGTGCCAGCAGTCCTCGACTAGCGGGAGCCGGCCCAGATACGCAGTATTTT TRBJ2-3 TRBD2 - TRBV6-2/TRBV6-3
CASSLEVQETQYF TGTGCCAGCAGCTTGGAGGTCCAAGAGACCCAGTACTTC TRBJ2-5 - - TRBV11-2
CSARDLGQAEQFF TGCAGTGCTAGAGATCTTGGCCAAGCAGAGCAGTTCTTC TRBJ2-1 - - TRBV20-1
CSVEDMRVRQYF TGCAGCGTTGAAGATATGAGGGTACGGCAGTACTTC TRBJ2-7 - - TRBV29-1
CASSQEVQDTQYF TGCGCCAGCAGCCAAGAAGTGCAGGATACGCAGTATTTT TRBJ2-3 - - TRBV4-1
CASSSSLAGMQFF TGTGCCAGCAGCTCCAGCCTAGCGGGAATGCAGTTCTTC TRBJ2-1 TRBD2 - TRBV7-6
CSASPDPNTEAFF TGCAGTGCTAGCCCCGACCCGAACACTGAAGCTTTCTTT TRBJ1-1 - - TRBV20-1
CASSLVSTGTMNTEAFF TGTGCCAGCAGTTTAGTTTCGACAGGGACTATGAACACTGAAGCTTTCTTT TRBJ1-1 TRBD1 - TRBV12-3/TRBV12-4
CASTLTSWTGELFF TGTGCCAGCACCCTGACTAGCTGGACCGGGGAGCTGTTTTTT TRBJ2-2 TRBD2 - TRBV28
CASSLGQGNYEQYF TGTGCCAGCAGCCTGGGACAGGGGAACTACGAGCAGTACTTC TRBJ2-7 TRBD1 - TRBV6-5
CAMRVNTGELFF TGTGCCATGCGCGTGAACACCGGGGAGCTGTTTTTT TRBJ2-2 - - TRBV7-6
CASSPVEEQETQYF TGTGCCAGCAGCCCAGTCGAGGAACAAGAGACCCAGTACTTC TRBJ2-5 - - TRBV7-9
CASRNTEAFF TGTGCCAGCAGGAACACTGAAGCTTTCTTT TRBJ1-1 - - TRBV6-2/TRBV6-3
CASSQTGGGNTEAFF TGTGCCAGCAGCCAGACAGGGGGCGGGAACACTGAAGCTTTCTTT TRBJ1-1 TRBD1 - TRBV7-8
CASSGGLPKDEQYF TGTGCCAGCAGCGGGGGACTCCCCAAAGACGAGCAGTACTTC TRBJ2-7 - - TRBV9
CASSSLTSGEQETQYF TGTGCCAGCAGTTCCCTGACTAGCGGGGAACAAGAGACCCAGTACTTC TRBJ2-5 TRBD2 - TRBV12-3/TRBV12-4
CASSWRGGYTF TGTGCCAGCAGCTGGAGGGGCGGCTACACCTTC TRBJ1-2 - - TRBV13
CSIRDNSYEQYF TGCAGTATAAGGGACAATTCCTACGAGCAGTACTTC TRBJ2-7 - - TRBV20-1
CATSEPNNEQFF TGTGCCACCAGTGAGCCAAACAATGAGCAGTTCTTC TRBJ2-1 - once TRBV24-1
CSFRDDKSYEQYF TGCAGCTTCCGGGACGATAAATCGTACGAGCAGTACTTC TRBJ2-7 - - TRBV29-1
CSARDLQGAVDGYTF TGCAGTGCTAGAGATTTGCAGGGGGCAGTGGATGGCTACACCTTC TRBJ1-2 TRBD1 - TRBV20-1
CASSGRTGRQPQHF TGTGCCAGTAGCGGGAGGACAGGGCGGCAGCCCCAGCATTTT TRBJ1-5 TRBD1 - TRBV19
CASSLTYPGELFF TGTGCCAGCAGTTTAACATATCCCGGGGAGCTGTTTTTT TRBJ2-2 - - TRBV27
CASSLSPGGPAGELFF TGCGCCAGCAGCCTTTCTCCGGGAGGGCCCGCCGGGGAGCTGTTTTTT TRBJ2-2 TRBD2 - TRBV5-1
CATRAGGREQYF TGTGCCACCAGGGCAGGGGGTCGCGAGCAGTACTTC TRBJ2-7 TRBD1 - TRBV11-2